This TCR beta chain was identified in a study of blood T cells in healthy people across ages. A second PCR of roughly 6 to 12 cycles used a sample-barcoded 5' primer and a J-beta primer mix. TCRdb re-called the 5' RACE reads with MiXCR, one entry per CDR3 protein. The profile shows about 780,000 distinct CDR3 sequences, roughly 25% of them singletons. CDR3 length equals 14 residues. CDR1 is SGHTA and CDR2 is FQGNSA in the germline V gene. V lost 5 bases and J lost 5, with 14 bases in between. They isolated at least 6 million PBMCs from each sample. The sample also formed part of further work on T cells of mothers and their children. As reported in that work: Donation came from a few healthy Caucasian mothers together with their six children. Mothers gave over 9 million TCR beta CDR3 reads each, and children several million each.

The V and J genes are TRBV7-2 and TRBJ2-3; D uncertain. This TCR came from a boy younger than 18 in good health. The sample consisted of blood. The CDR3 loop is CASSRIPAGDTQYF. The CDR3 DNA reads TGTGCCAGCAGCAGGATTCCCGCAGGAGATACGCAGTATTTT.